This entry concerns a single T cell receptor beta chain. Its antigen is currently unknown. The sample comes from a study of shared clonotypes between healthy human individuals. Study-wide findings and caveats: It was expected that sequencing depth would affect clonotype sharing among donors.

The protocol was immunoSEQ multiplex PCR, while the TCRdb copy is restricted to in-frame clones and leaves out a portion. Of 2 million to 2.5 million clones listed, approximately 94% are singletons. Participating donors were healthy, HIV-negative adults free of recent acute infections or vaccinations. Germline V gives CDR1 SGHRS, CDR2 YFSETQ. The CDR3 runs to 15 residues. V was clipped by 4 bases and J by 4 bases; unmatched bases: 6. The sample was naive CD4+ T cells sorted from blood. As for subset: CD45RA+ positively selected. This TCR was sampled from a man aged 18 to 29 in good health. The chain employs TRBV5-1 and TRBJ2-5; 11 bases are a match to TRBD2. This CDR3 reads CASSITSGSGETQYF. CDR3 sequence (DNA): TGCGCCAGCAGCATAACTAGCGGGAGCGGAGAGACCCAGTACTTC.